Presented here are 30 T cell receptor beta chains from one specimen sequenced in a study of graft-versus-host responses after intestinal transplantation. Researchers placed roughly 200,000 CFSE-labeled responder cells in culture with roughly 200,000 irradiated, violet-dye-labeled stimulator cells. Sequencing used immunoSEQ multiplex PCR; TCRdb keeps in-frame clones, though not all of them. The top ten hold 20% to 25% of the sample, which has roughly 5,000 clones, 27% seen once. Sequencing used alloreactive CD8+ T cells from a mixed lymphocyte reaction culture, obtained before transplantation. Subset reported: CFSE-low proliferating T cells sorted from roughly six-day pre-transplant mixed lymphocyte reaction (GvH or HvG direction). Receptor source: a human patient who was an organ donor for intestinal transplantation.

The chain carries TRBV5-4 and TRBJ1-2; D ambiguous. V lost 0 bases and J lost 7, with 13 bases in between. The CDR3 extends over 14 amino acids. Germline V gene data show CDR1 as SGHNT and CDR2 as YYREEE (reference sequence). The CDR3 is CASSLEPGFPGYTF. For the CDR3, the DNA is TGTGCCAGCAGCTTGGAGCCGGGGTTCCCTGGCTACACCTTC.

This clone turned up a few times. The CDR3 is CASSFWDSEQFF. CDR3 DNA: TGTGCCAGCAGCTTTTGGGACAGTGAGCAGTTCTTC. The V call is TRBV7-2, the J call TRBJ2-1, with 7 bases lining up with TRBD1. Germline values: CDR1 SGHTA, CDR2 FQGNSA. The CDR3 is made up of 12 amino acids. V shed 3 bases and J 9 bases; nucleotides not matched to a gene: 2.

By share of the sample, this clone is medium-sized (0.01 to 0.1%). The chain couples TRBV7-9 to TRBJ1-6, with 7 bases identical to TRBD1. Losses at the gene ends were 4 bases for V and 5 bases for J; bases not matched to a gene: 8. The length of the CDR3 is 16 residues. Germline CDR1 is SEHNR and CDR2 is FQNEAQ (reference sequence). Here the CDR3 reads CASSWAGTENNSPLHF. The CDR3, as DNA: TGTGCCAGCAGCTGGGCCGGGACAGAAAATAATTCACCCCTCCACTTT.

In its sample, this clone ranks as medium-sized. This sequence joins TRBV2 and TRBJ1-2; no firm D call. The ends were cut back, 6 bases at V and 0 bases at J, with 14 bases in the middle. The CDR3 runs to 15 residues. Per the germline V gene, CDR1 is SNHLY and CDR2 is FYNNEI. The CDR3 spells CASRSGKSTNYGYTF. DNA of the CDR3: TGTGCCAGCAGATCCGGGAAGAGTACTAACTATGGCTACACCTTC.

This clone counts as medium-sized. The chain recombines TRBV13 with TRBJ1-2, with TRBD1 identical over 7 bases. The CDR3 has 13 amino acids. V lost 10 bases and J lost 5; bases outside the gene matches: 10. Germline CDR1 reads PRHDT; CDR2 reads FYEKMQ (reference sequence). The CDR3 DNA reads TGTGCCACCAGGGGGGGGCCGACTTATGGCTACACCTTC. Protein: CATRGGPTYGYTF.

The gene calls are TRBV10-3 and TRBJ2-3, with D maybe TRBD1 (6 bases). Germline assignment: CDR1 ENHRY and CDR2 SYGVKD. CDR3 length equals 15 residues. Trimming removed 5 bases from V and 3 bases from J, with 15 bases in between. The CDR3 spells CAISLTGKETDTQYF. DNA of the CDR3: TGTGCCATCAGTCTAACAGGGAAGGAGACAGATACGCAGTATTTT.

This clone was seen only once. The chain combines TRBV7-9 with TRBJ2-1; 14 nucleotides agree with TRBD2. This CDR3 is built from 17 residues. Germline CDR1 reads SEHNR; CDR2 reads FQNEAQ (reference sequence). V lost 5 bases to trimming and J lost 4 bases; unmatched junction nucleotides: 7. The CDR3 DNA sequence: TGTGCCAGCAGCCACCGCCGGACTAGCGGGAGGTACAATGAGCAGTTCTTC. Translated, it gives CASSHRRTSGRYNEQFF.

This clone ranks as large. V and J are TRBV7-2 and TRBJ2-1, with unresolved D. This CDR3 is built from 12 residues. The V end was cut by 4 bases, the J end by 4 bases, with 5 bases between. Germline V gene data show CDR1 as SGHTA and CDR2 as FQGNSA. The chain's CDR3 is CASSSEYNEQFF. CDR3 in DNA: TGTGCCAGCAGCTCGGAGTACAATGAGCAGTTCTTC.

This clone has a handful of counts. The junction departs from the called germline gene at one end, perhaps through a read error. The J gene is TRBJ2-1, the V gene TRBV5-4, with 8 bases aligning to TRBD2. This CDR3 is 16 amino acids long. Germline V gene data show CDR1 as SGHNT and CDR2 as YYREEE (reference sequence). In DNA, the CDR3 is TGCGCCAGCAGCCAAGAGGGACTAGGACCTTACAATGAGCAGTTCTTC. Encoded protein: CASSQEGLGPYNEQFF. Variable domain in full (rest from reference TRBV5-4 and TRBJ2-1): ETGVTQSPTHLIKTRGQQVTLRCSSQSGHNTVSWYQQALGQGPQFIFQYYREEENGRGNFPPRFSGLQFPNYSSELNVNALELDDSALYLCASSQEGLGPYNEQFFGPGTRLTVL.

The chain couples TRBV7-7 to TRBJ1-2, with D perhaps matching TRBD1 (6 bases). From germline, CDR1 is SSHAT and CDR2 FNYEAQ (reference sequence). V lost 5 bases and J lost 5, with 15 bases in between. The CDR3 length is 14 residues. The CDR3 protein is CASSTDSKLYGYTF. The DNA of the CDR3 is TGTGCCAGCAGCACGGACAGCAAACTTTATGGCTACACCTTC.

This clone counts as medium-sized (0.01 to 0.1%). This chain connects TRBV7-4 to TRBJ2-7, with TRBD1 identical over 8 bases. Germline CDR1 is SGHVT and CDR2 is SQSDAQ. V was pared by 5 bases and J by 5 bases, with 14 bases of the junction left unmatched. This CDR3 comprises 16 residues. CDR3 residues: CASSRSPGQAPHEQYV. CDR3 sequence (DNA): TGTGCCAGCAGCCGTTCTCCGGGACAGGCCCCCCACGAGCAGTACGTC.

The chain carries TRBV18 and TRBJ1-2; tentative D call: TRBD1 (6 bases). The length of the CDR3 is 17 residues. V was trimmed by 3 bases and J by 7 bases, leaving 24 bases between them. The V gene's germline CDR1 is KGHSH and CDR2 LQKENI. CDR3 region: CASSPIWGRRQGRGYTF. The CDR3 bases are TGTGCCAGCTCACCGATATGGGGGCGAAGGCAAGGGCGTGGCTACACCTTC.

The sample holds a few counts of this clone. This chain links TRBV27 with TRBJ2-5, with D possibly being TRBD1 (5 bases). This CDR3 is 16 amino acids long. Germline CDR1 and CDR2: MNHEY and SMNVEV (reference sequence). V lost 0 bases and J 0 bases, leaving 11 bases between the germline ends. CDR3 loop: CASSLSGAEDQETQYF. CDR3 bases: TGTGCCAGCAGTTTATCAGGGGCCGAAGACCAAGAGACCCAGTACTTC.

This sequence joins TRBV7-6 and TRBJ2-5, with D tentatively TRBD2 (6 bases). The length of the CDR3 is 14 residues. Germline-derived CDR1 and CDR2 are SGHVS and FNYEAQ. V lost 8 bases to trimming and J lost 1 base, with 14 bases between them. CDR3 protein: CASGKWDSQETQYF. CDR3 in DNA: TGTGCCAGCGGGAAGTGGGACTCCCAAGAGACCCAGTACTTC.

This clone has just a few counts. This rearrangement joins TRBV5-1 to TRBJ2-3; 7 positions agree with TRBD2. Looked up from germline, CDR1 is SGHRS and CDR2 is YFSETQ. J gave up 2 bases and V 3 bases, and 27 bases lay outside the gene matches. CDR3 length: 22 residues. The CDR3 sequence: CASSWGIIAHDIAGGYTDTQYF. In DNA form, the CDR3 reads TGCGCCAGCAGCTGGGGAATTATCGCTCACGACATAGCGGGTGGTTACACAGATACGCAGTATTTT.

Note on this clone: Other DNA sequences of this sample code for an identical CDR3. V gene TRBV7-9 combines with J gene TRBJ2-3; no definite D call. Trimming stripped 2 bases from V and 1 base from J, with 10 bases between. Germline assignment: CDR1 SEHNR and CDR2 FQNEAQ (reference sequence). The CDR3 has 15 residues. CDR3 in DNA: TGTGCCAGCAGCTTATATCCCCCAGGCACAGATACGCAGTATTTT. Protein: CASSLYPPGTDTQYF.

The chain joins TRBV28 to TRBJ2-5; 11 nucleotides match TRBD2. The CDR3 sequence is 16 residues long. V gave up 5 bases and J gave up 1 base; unmatched junction bases: 6. Germline loops: CDR1 MDHEN, CDR2 SYDVKM. The CDR3 region has the DNA TGTGCCAGCAGTCCATTAGCGGGGGGGCCCCAAGAGACCCAGTACTTC. Translated, it gives CASSPLAGGPQETQYF.

This clone is labeled medium-sized. The chain combines TRBV6-1 with TRBJ1-6; weak D call: TRBD1 (5 bases). The CDR3 loop spans 15 amino acids. V was pared by 2 bases and J by 5 bases, with 10 bases between. Germline-derived CDR1 and CDR2 are MNHNS and SASEGT. The chain's CDR3 is CASSEWDSHNSPLHF. CDR3 DNA: TGTGCCAGCAGTGAATGGGACTCTCATAATTCACCCCTCCACTTT.

This clone was found many times. This chain links TRBV7-9 with TRBJ2-1; no clear D. The CDR3 sequence is 12 residues long. Trimming stripped 1 base from V and 9 bases from J, with 7 bases between. Germline lookup yields CDR1 SEHNR and CDR2 FQNEAQ (reference sequence). The DNA of the CDR3 is TGTGCCAGCAGCTTAGTCGGGTTTGAGCAGTTCTTC. The encoded protein is CASSLVGFEQFF.

This chain links TRBV6-1 with TRBJ1-5; D call uncertain. Germline-derived CDR1 and CDR2 are MNHNS and SASEGT. The ends were cut back, 7 bases at V and 3 bases at J, with 16 bases in the middle. The CDR3 is 15 amino acids. The DNA for the CDR3 is TGTGCCAGCACCGAAGAGGAGGGCAACAATCAGCCCCAGCATTTT. It translates to CASTEEEGNNQPQHF.

V and J are TRBV27 and TRBJ2-7; D perhaps matches TRBD2 (6 bases). Germline CDR1 is MNHEY and CDR2 is SMNVEV (reference sequence). V was cut by 5 bases and J by 1 base, with 9 bases left in between. The CDR3 consists of 13 residues. The CDR3 loop is CASSLSGSYEQYV. The CDR3 nucleotides read TGTGCCAGCAGTCTGAGCGGGTCCTACGAGCAGTACGTC.

The V gene is TRBV7-4, the J gene TRBJ1-1; 8 positions match TRBD1. Trimming removed 5 bases from V and 10 bases from J; junction bases left unmatched: 24. The CDR3 runs 18 residues. The germline V gene encodes CDR1 SGHVT and CDR2 SQSDAQ. The DNA of the CDR3 is TGTGCCAGCAGCACTAGGGAATGGACAGGGTCGACATACTCTCGAGCTTTCTTT. Its translation: CASSTREWTGSTYSRAFF.

The gene calls are TRBV7-3 and TRBJ2-1, with no clear D. The V gene's germline CDR1 is SGHTA and CDR2 FQGTGA. The V and J ends lost 6 bases and 6 bases respectively, with 9 bases between them. The CDR3 runs to 12 residues. CDR3 protein: CASSSPCNEQFF. In nucleotides, the CDR3 is TGTGCCAGCAGTTCTCCCTGCAATGAGCAGTTCTTC.

In its sample, this clone ranks as medium-sized. CDR3 sequence: CASSQVRGEGYGYTF. CDR3 in DNA: TGCGCCAGCAGCCAAGTCCGGGGGGAAGGCTATGGCTACACCTTC. V usage is TRBV4-1 and J usage is TRBJ1-2, with D maybe TRBD1 (5 bases). V lost 1 base and J 4 bases, leaving 13 bases between the germline ends. CDR3 length: 15 residues. Germline V lookup: CDR1 MGHRA, CDR2 YSYEKL.

This clone was seen only a few times. The chain couples TRBV28 to TRBJ1-1; a weak D match, TRBD1 (6 bases). V was trimmed by 4 bases and J by 10 bases, leaving 13 bases between them. CDR1 and CDR2 (germline): MDHEN, SYDVKM. The CDR3 is 12 residues long. The CDR3 reads CASSSYRAGAFF. For the CDR3, the DNA is TGTGCCAGCAGTTCGTACAGGGCAGGAGCTTTCTTT.

The chain combines TRBV6-5 with TRBJ1-1; D is unresolved. CDR1 is MNHEY, CDR2 SVGAGI, per germline. CDR3 length equals 13 residues. V was cut by 5 bases and J by 0 bases, with 7 bases left in between. The CDR3 sequence: CASSPLLNTEAFF. In nucleotides, the CDR3 is TGTGCCAGCAGTCCCCTCTTGAACACTGAAGCTTTCTTT.

The V and J genes are TRBV11-2 and TRBJ2-3, with no clear D. The CDR3 has 13 residues. Germline V gene sequence: CDR1 SGHAT, CDR2 FQNNGV. V lost 0 bases, J lost 4 bases, and 5 bases lay in between. The CDR3 protein is CASSLDWPDTQYF. The CDR3 region has the DNA TGTGCCAGCAGCTTAGATTGGCCAGATACGCAGTATTTT.

Only a few counts were recorded for this clone. The chain links TRBV15 to TRBJ1-3; 10 positions match TRBD1. Germline values: CDR1 LNHNV, CDR2 YYDKDF (reference sequence). CDR3 length: 16 residues. The trim removed 1 base at V and 3 bases at J, leaving 3 bases unmatched. The CDR3 sequence: CATSRGQGAFGNTIYF. The CDR3 bases are TGTGCCACCAGCAGAGGACAGGGGGCTTTTGGAAACACCATATATTTT.

There are a few counts of this clone. The chain recombines TRBV10-1 with TRBJ1-1; 9 bases are a match to TRBD1. V was pared by 6 bases and J by 4 bases, with 6 bases of the junction left unmatched. This CDR3 has 14 residues. In germline, CDR1 is WNHNN, CDR2 SYGVQD (reference sequence). The CDR3 bases are TGCGCCAGCAGCGTGGACAGGGGCGGCACTGAAGCTTTCTTT. Translating it yields CASSVDRGGTEAFF.

V is TRBV21-1 and J is TRBJ2-7; the table's D call, TRBD1, was not checked against the DNA. TRBV21-1 is a recognized pseudogene. The CDR3 length is 14 residues. CDR3 bases: TGTGCCAGCAGCACCCGGGACAGGGCACCGGAGCAGTACGTC. It encodes CASSTRDRAPEQYV.